Listed below are T cell receptor beta chains from one sample, sequenced in a study of T cells in localized non-small cell lung cancer. Some clones are missing from TCRdb's copy, which holds only in-frame ones; the method was immunoSEQ multiplex PCR. The sample has about 74,000 clones; approximately 88% are singletons. This sample comprised peripheral blood, obtained before any cancer treatment. The receptor source for this set is a female donor of 60 years or more with stage I lung adenocarcinoma. Both conserved end residues are part of each CDR3. Fields, in order: clone size, J gene, D gene, V gene, CDR3 DNA, CDR3 protein. A D gene is named only where the DNA matches it firmly. Size tells how often a clone was seen (once, few, many) or the class of an expanded clone, and some rows leave it out.

clone_size: .; j_call: TRBJ2-3; d_call: .; v_call: TRBV9; cdr3_nt: TGTGCCAGCAGCCCCCCTCCGGGGTCGGATACAGATACGCAGTATTTT; cdr3_aa: CASSPPPGSDTDTQYF
clone_size: .; j_call: TRBJ1-2; d_call: .; v_call: TRBV29-1; cdr3_nt: TGCAGCGTTGTGGGGATTGGCTATGGCTACACCTTC; cdr3_aa: CSVVGIGYGYTF
clone_size: once; j_call: TRBJ1-5; d_call: .; v_call: TRBV9; cdr3_nt: TGTGCCAGCAGCGTCGGCGATAGCAATCAGCCCCAGCATTTT; cdr3_aa: CASSVGDSNQPQHF
clone_size: .; j_call: TRBJ2-3; d_call: .; v_call: TRBV19; cdr3_nt: TGTGCCAGTGGAGTGTCAGATACGCAGTATTTT; cdr3_aa: CASGVSDTQYF
clone_size: .; j_call: TRBJ2-5; d_call: .; v_call: TRBV15; cdr3_nt: TGTGCCACCAGCAGAGGCCAAGAGACCCAGTACTTC; cdr3_aa: CATSRGQETQYF
clone_size: .; j_call: TRBJ1-2; d_call: TRBD1; v_call: TRBV5-1; cdr3_nt: TGCGCCAGCAATGGAGGGGGCGCCTATGGCTACACCTTC; cdr3_aa: CASNGGGAYGYTF
clone_size: .; j_call: TRBJ2-2; d_call: .; v_call: TRBV9; cdr3_nt: TGTGCCAGCAGCTTCCCCCCTAGCGCGGACACCGGGGAGCTGTTTTTT; cdr3_aa: CASSFPPSADTGELFF
clone_size: .; j_call: TRBJ1-1; d_call: TRBD1; v_call: TRBV5-5; cdr3_nt: TGTGCCAGCAGCTTTATCCCGGGACAGTATAACACTGAAGCTTTCTTT; cdr3_aa: CASSFIPGQYNTEAFF
clone_size: .; j_call: TRBJ2-4; d_call: TRBD2; v_call: TRBV9; cdr3_nt: TGTGCCAGCAGCGGAGAGGGACTAGCGGGGGGCGGGAACATTCAGTACTTC; cdr3_aa: CASSGEGLAGGGNIQYF
clone_size: .; j_call: TRBJ2-2; d_call: .; v_call: TRBV10-3; cdr3_nt: TGTGCCATCAGGCGAGAAACCGGGGAGCTGTTTTTT; cdr3_aa: CAIRRETGELFF
clone_size: .; j_call: TRBJ1-4; d_call: .; v_call: TRBV2; cdr3_nt: TGTGCCAGCAGAGGGAGTAGTGAAAAACTGTTTTTT; cdr3_aa: CASRGSSEKLFF
clone_size: once; j_call: TRBJ2-7; d_call: TRBD2; v_call: TRBV19; cdr3_nt: TGTGCCAGTAGTGCAGGGACGGGAGGGGTTGGACAGTACTTC; cdr3_aa: CASSAGTGGVGQYF
clone_size: .; j_call: TRBJ1-2; d_call: TRBD1; v_call: TRBV28; cdr3_nt: TGTGCCAGCAGAGAGGGACAGGGGACCTATGGCTACACCTTC; cdr3_aa: CASREGQGTYGYTF
clone_size: .; j_call: TRBJ2-7; d_call: .; v_call: TRBV10-3; cdr3_nt: TGTGCCATCAGTGAGTCTTTAGGGGGGTACTACGAGCAGTACTTC; cdr3_aa: CAISESLGGYYEQYF
clone_size: .; j_call: TRBJ2-7; d_call: TRBD2; v_call: TRBV6-1; cdr3_nt: TGTGCCAGCACCCTGGGGGGGGAGCAGTACTTC; cdr3_aa: CASTLGGEQYF
clone_size: .; j_call: TRBJ2-2; d_call: TRBD2; v_call: TRBV6-1; cdr3_nt: TGTGCCAGCAGTGGAACAGCGGGGGGGTACACCGGGGAGCTGTTTTTT; cdr3_aa: CASSGTAGGYTGELFF
clone_size: few; j_call: TRBJ1-5; d_call: .; v_call: TRBV2; cdr3_nt: TGTGCCAGCAGTGAAGCGCGAGTTCATCAGCCCCAGCATTTT; cdr3_aa: CASSEARVHQPQHF
clone_size: .; j_call: TRBJ2-7; d_call: .; v_call: TRBV7-8; cdr3_nt: TGTGCCAGCAGCTTAGTGGCCGGCTCCTCCTACGAGCAGTACTTC; cdr3_aa: CASSLVAGSSYEQYF
clone_size: .; j_call: TRBJ2-3; d_call: .; v_call: TRBV2; cdr3_nt: TGTGCCAGCAGTAAGGAGCGCGATACGCAGTATTTT; cdr3_aa: CASSKERDTQYF
clone_size: .; j_call: TRBJ1-1; d_call: TRBD1; v_call: TRBV19; cdr3_nt: TGTGCCACCTCCCGAGGGGGCAAGACTGAAGCTTTCTTT; cdr3_aa: CATSRGGKTEAFF
clone_size: .; j_call: TRBJ1-1; d_call: TRBD1; v_call: TRBV5-1; cdr3_nt: TGCGCCAGCAGCCTACTGGGGACAGGGGCGGTCACTGAAGCTTTCTTT; cdr3_aa: CASSLLGTGAVTEAFF
clone_size: .; j_call: TRBJ1-5; d_call: .; v_call: TRBV6-5; cdr3_nt: TGTGCCAGTTCCTTCGAGGGGCCGCTCCATTTT; cdr3_aa: CASSFEGPLHF
clone_size: .; j_call: TRBJ2-1; d_call: .; v_call: TRBV11-2; cdr3_nt: TGTGCCAGCAGCCCCCAGGGGGGGGAGCAGTTCTTC; cdr3_aa: CASSPQGGEQFF
clone_size: .; j_call: TRBJ1-2; d_call: TRBD1; v_call: TRBV28; cdr3_nt: TGTGCCAGCAGTCCTCCGGGACAGAACTATGGCTACACCTTC; cdr3_aa: CASSPPGQNYGYTF
clone_size: once; j_call: TRBJ2-5; d_call: TRBD1; v_call: TRBV7-8; cdr3_nt: TGTGCCAGCAGCTTAGGGAGGACAGGGGTAGAAGAGACCCAGTACTTC; cdr3_aa: CASSLGRTGVEETQYF
clone_size: .; j_call: TRBJ2-1; d_call: TRBD2; v_call: TRBV11-2; cdr3_nt: TGTGCCAGCAGCTTAGTAGTAGCGGGAGGGCCGGGTGAGCAGTTCTTC; cdr3_aa: CASSLVVAGGPGEQFF
clone_size: once; j_call: TRBJ2-1; d_call: TRBD2; v_call: TRBV6-5; cdr3_nt: TGTGCCAGCAGATTGGGGGGGTTCGATCGGAATGAGCAGTTCTTC; cdr3_aa: CASRLGGFDRNEQFF
clone_size: .; j_call: TRBJ2-4; d_call: .; v_call: TRBV19; cdr3_nt: TGTGCCAGTAGTATAAGTCGTGGGAAAAACATTCAGTACTTC; cdr3_aa: CASSISRGKNIQYF
clone_size: .; j_call: TRBJ2-3; d_call: TRBD2; v_call: TRBV5-1; cdr3_nt: TGCGCCAGCAGCTTGACTAGCGCGACAGATACGCAGTATTTT; cdr3_aa: CASSLTSATDTQYF
clone_size: .; j_call: TRBJ2-3; d_call: .; v_call: TRBV5-5; cdr3_nt: TGTGCCAGCAGCTCGGCGGGATCTAGCACAGATACGCAGTATTTT; cdr3_aa: CASSSAGSSTDTQYF
clone_size: .; j_call: TRBJ2-7; d_call: .; v_call: TRBV7-9; cdr3_nt: TGTGCCAGCAGCTTAGAGGTGCCCTACGAGCAGTACTTC; cdr3_aa: CASSLEVPYEQYF
clone_size: .; j_call: TRBJ1-4; d_call: .; v_call: TRBV7-2; cdr3_nt: TGTGCCAGCAGCATTCGGGGGCGCGGTGAAAAACTGTTTTTT; cdr3_aa: CASSIRGRGEKLFF
clone_size: .; j_call: TRBJ2-3; d_call: .; v_call: TRBV7-3; cdr3_nt: TGTGCCAGCAGCGCCAATAGGGAGGCCGGGCAGTATTTT; cdr3_aa: CASSANREAGQYF
clone_size: .; j_call: TRBJ1-3; d_call: TRBD1; v_call: TRBV28; cdr3_nt: TGTGCCAGCGGACAGGGCTCTGGAAACACCATATATTTT; cdr3_aa: CASGQGSGNTIYF
clone_size: .; j_call: TRBJ1-5; d_call: .; v_call: TRBV7-2; cdr3_nt: TGTGCCAGCAGCTACGGGGACAGCAATCAGCCCCAGCATTTT; cdr3_aa: CASSYGDSNQPQHF
clone_size: .; j_call: TRBJ2-7; d_call: TRBD1; v_call: TRBV28; cdr3_nt: TGTGCCAGCAGCCCTCCGTGGGGACAGGCAACTTTC; cdr3_aa: CASSPPWGQATF
clone_size: .; j_call: TRBJ2-3; d_call: .; v_call: TRBV4-1; cdr3_nt: TGCGCCAGCAGCCTTTGGACCCCAGATACGCAGTATTTT; cdr3_aa: CASSLWTPDTQYF
clone_size: .; j_call: TRBJ2-7; d_call: .; v_call: TRBV4-3; cdr3_nt: TGCGCCAGCAGCCAAGAATTTCCGGCGGGCGCCCCCTACGAGCAGTACTTC; cdr3_aa: CASSQEFPAGAPYEQYF
clone_size: .; j_call: TRBJ2-5; d_call: TRBD1; v_call: TRBV6-1; cdr3_nt: TGTGCCAGCGGGGATCCGGGACAGGGGACGGAGACCCAGTACTTC; cdr3_aa: CASGDPGQGTETQYF
clone_size: .; j_call: TRBJ2-1; d_call: .; v_call: TRBV14; cdr3_nt: TGTGCCAGCAGCCATCAGACGGGGGTCCAACTCAACAATGAGCAGTTCTTC; cdr3_aa: CASSHQTGVQLNNEQFF
clone_size: .; j_call: TRBJ2-7; d_call: .; v_call: TRBV7-2; cdr3_nt: TGTGCCAGCAGCTTCTCGACTACCCTCTACGAGCAGTACTTC; cdr3_aa: CASSFSTTLYEQYF